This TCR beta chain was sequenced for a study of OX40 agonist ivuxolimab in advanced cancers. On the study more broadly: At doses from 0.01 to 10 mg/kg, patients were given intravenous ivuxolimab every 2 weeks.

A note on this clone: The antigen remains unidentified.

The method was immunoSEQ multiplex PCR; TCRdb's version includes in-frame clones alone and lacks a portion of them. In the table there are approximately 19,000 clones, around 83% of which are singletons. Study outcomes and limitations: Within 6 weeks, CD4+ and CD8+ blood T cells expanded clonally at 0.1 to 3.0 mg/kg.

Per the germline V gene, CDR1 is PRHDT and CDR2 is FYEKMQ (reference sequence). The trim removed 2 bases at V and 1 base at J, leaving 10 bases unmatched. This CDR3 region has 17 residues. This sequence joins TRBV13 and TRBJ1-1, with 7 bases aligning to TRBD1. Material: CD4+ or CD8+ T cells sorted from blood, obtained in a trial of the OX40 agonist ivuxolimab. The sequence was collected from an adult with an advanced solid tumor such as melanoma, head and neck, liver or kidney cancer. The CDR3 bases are TGTGCCAGCAGCTTACTCCTCGGACAGGAGGCGAACACTGAAGCTTTCTTT. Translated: CASSLLLGQEANTEAFF.